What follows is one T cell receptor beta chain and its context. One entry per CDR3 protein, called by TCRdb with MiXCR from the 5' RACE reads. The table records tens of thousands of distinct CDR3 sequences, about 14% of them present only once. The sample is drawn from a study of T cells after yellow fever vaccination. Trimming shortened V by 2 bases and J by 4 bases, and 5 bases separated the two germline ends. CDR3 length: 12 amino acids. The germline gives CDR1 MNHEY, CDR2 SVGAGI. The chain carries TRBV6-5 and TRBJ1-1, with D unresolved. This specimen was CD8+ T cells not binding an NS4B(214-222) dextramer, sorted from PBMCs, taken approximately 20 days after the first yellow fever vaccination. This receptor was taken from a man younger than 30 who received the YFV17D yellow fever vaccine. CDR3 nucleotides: TGTGCCAGCAGTTACATGGGCACTGAAGCTTTCTTT. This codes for CASSYMGTEAFF.